Described below is a single T cell receptor (beta chain) sequence and its context. The data derive from a study of monozygotic twins with inflammatory bowel disease. TCRdb re-called the 5' RACE reads; every CDR3 protein appears as one record, without DNA. The sample's table shows around 220,000 distinct CDR3 sequences. This CDR3 comprises 13 residues. Germline values: CDR1 KGHSH, CDR2 LQKENI. This chain joins TRBV18 and TRBJ1-5; the TCRdb D gene call, TRBD1, has no DNA to confirm it. Material: blood. The clonotype comes from a human donor with ulcerative colitis or Crohn's disease, or a healthy co-twin of an affected twin (not recorded which). CDR3 protein: CASSPGANQPQHF.